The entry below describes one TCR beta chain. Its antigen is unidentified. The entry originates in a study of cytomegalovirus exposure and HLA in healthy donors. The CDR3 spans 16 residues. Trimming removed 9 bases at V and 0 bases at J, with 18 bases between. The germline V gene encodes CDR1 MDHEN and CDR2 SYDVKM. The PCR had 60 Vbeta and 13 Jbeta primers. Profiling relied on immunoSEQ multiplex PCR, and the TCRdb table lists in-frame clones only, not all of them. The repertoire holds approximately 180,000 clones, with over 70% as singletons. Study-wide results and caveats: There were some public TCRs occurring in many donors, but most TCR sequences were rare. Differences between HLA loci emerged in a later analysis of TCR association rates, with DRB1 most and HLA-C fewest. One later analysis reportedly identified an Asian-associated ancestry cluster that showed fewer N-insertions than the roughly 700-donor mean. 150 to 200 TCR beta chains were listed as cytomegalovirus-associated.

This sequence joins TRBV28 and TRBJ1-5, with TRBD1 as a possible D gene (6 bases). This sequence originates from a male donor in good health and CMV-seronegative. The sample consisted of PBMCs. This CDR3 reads CASGVRGIYSNQPQHF. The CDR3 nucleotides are TGTGCCAGTGGGGTTAGGGGGATCTATAGCAATCAGCCCCAGCATTTT.